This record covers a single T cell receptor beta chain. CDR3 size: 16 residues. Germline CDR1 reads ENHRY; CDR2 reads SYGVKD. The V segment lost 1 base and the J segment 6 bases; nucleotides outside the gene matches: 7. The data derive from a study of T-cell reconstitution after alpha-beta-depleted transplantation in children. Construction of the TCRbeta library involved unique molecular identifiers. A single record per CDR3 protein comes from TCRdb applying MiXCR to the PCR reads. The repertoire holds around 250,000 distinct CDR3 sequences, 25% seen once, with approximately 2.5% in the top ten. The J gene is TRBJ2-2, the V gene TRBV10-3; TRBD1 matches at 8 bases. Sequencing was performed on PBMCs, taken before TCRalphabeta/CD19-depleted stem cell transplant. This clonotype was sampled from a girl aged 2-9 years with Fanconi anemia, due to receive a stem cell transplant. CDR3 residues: CAISEFGQGLSGELFF. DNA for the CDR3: TGTGCCATCAGTGAGTTCGGACAGGGTCTTTCCGGGGAGCTGTTTTTT.